These 25 T cell receptor beta chains originate from one sample sequenced in a study of immune evolution from preneoplasia to lung adenocarcinoma. Clones were sequenced by immunoSEQ multiplex PCR, and TCRdb holds only the in-frame ones, with some missing. The sample has thousands of clones; around 79% are singletons. Sequencing was performed on FFPE adjacent normal lung tissue. These receptors all come from a person between 60 and 80 years old with lung adenocarcinoma.

V is TRBV6-1 and J is TRBJ1-5, with 8 bases matching TRBD1. With 6 bases clipped from V and 4 bases from J, the junction kept 8 bases outside the gene matches. Germline lookup yields CDR1 MNHNS and CDR2 SASEGT. This CDR3 spans 15 amino acids. CDR3 nucleotides: TGTGCCAGCAGAAACTCGGGACAGGTTAATCAGCCCCAGCATTTT. It specifies CASRNSGQVNQPQHF.

The chain links TRBV6-6 to TRBJ2-3; D is unresolved. Germline V CDR1 and CDR2: MNHNY, SVGAGI (reference sequence). V was shortened by 6 bases and J by 2 bases, with 9 bases between the two germline ends. The CDR3 loop spans 13 amino acids. The CDR3 DNA follows: TGTGCCAGCAGCGAAACGGCCACAGATACGCAGTATTTT. It specifies CASSETATDTQYF.

The genes are TRBV29-1 and TRBJ1-1; D unclear. This CDR3 contains 14 residues. Deletions cut 4 bases from V and 0 bases from J, with 12 bases between. Germline CDR1 SQVTM, CDR2 ANQGSEA. CDR3 DNA sequence: TGCAGCGTTGTACTTGGCAGCTTGAACACTGAAGCTTTCTTT. Translated, it gives CSVVLGSLNTEAFF.

The chain carries TRBV18 and TRBJ2-6; D may match TRBD1 or TRBD2 (5 bases each). V was trimmed by 0 bases and J by 2 bases, leaving 8 bases between them. This CDR3 contains 16 residues. CDR1 and CDR2 from the germline V gene are KGHSH and LQKENI. Here the CDR3 DNA reads TGTGCCAGCTCACCACCGGGGGTCACTGGGGCCAACGTCCTGACTTTC. The encoded protein is CASSPPGVTGANVLTF.

DNA of the CDR3: TGCGCCAGCAGCCAAGTGGCTAGCGGGAGTTCTCCCTACGAGCAGTACTTC. Protein sequence: CASSQVASGSSPYEQYF. V usage is TRBV4-3 and J usage is TRBJ2-7; 10 nucleotides agree with TRBD2. Germline CDR1 reads LGHNA; CDR2 reads YSLEER. J gave up 2 bases and V 1 base, and 8 bases lay outside the gene matches. The CDR3 length is 17 residues.

The genes are TRBV28 and TRBJ2-3; TRBD2 matches at 10 bases. The CDR3 length is 16 residues. Germline CDR1 MDHEN, CDR2 SYDVKM. J gave up 1 base and V 4 bases, and 5 bases lay outside the gene matches. CDR3 amino acids: CASSSGLADRTDTQYF. In nucleotides, the CDR3 is TGTGCCAGCAGTTCAGGACTAGCGGATCGCACAGATACGCAGTATTTT.

A note on this clone: Germline is not matched at one junction end, which may reflect a read error. This rearrangement joins TRBV7-9 to TRBJ2-7, with 11 bases identical to TRBD2. Looked up from germline, CDR1 is SEHNR and CDR2 is FQNEAQ (reference sequence). The CDR3 loop spans 14 amino acids. The CDR3 is CASSLAASGGPPHF. CDR3 bases: TGTGCCAGCAGCTTAGCAGCTAGCGGGGGGCCTCCTCACTTC.

V usage is TRBV28 and J usage is TRBJ1-2, with 7 bases that match TRBD1. The CDR3 is 14 amino acids. V shed 4 bases, J shed 2 bases, and the junction held 4 bases outside the gene matches. In germline, CDR1 is MDHEN, CDR2 SYDVKM. As DNA, the CDR3 is TGTGCCAGCAGTTCTCTACAGGGGAACTATGGCTACACCTTC. The encoded protein is CASSSLQGNYGYTF.

This clone was seen a handful of times. The chain recombines TRBV9 with TRBJ2-3; 13 nucleotides match TRBD2. Germline CDR1 reads SGDLS; CDR2 reads YYNGEE. There are 17 residues in the CDR3. The J segment lost 2 bases and the V segment lost 4 bases, leaving 7 bases of the junction unmatched. CDR3 loop: CASSPRGLAGYTDTQYF. DNA for the CDR3: TGTGCCAGCAGCCCCCGGGGACTAGCGGGATACACAGATACGCAGTATTTT.

The V call is TRBV11-2, the J call TRBJ2-3, with 11 bases aligning to TRBD2. The CDR3 is 16 residues long. Per germline, CDR1 SGHAT and CDR2 FQNNGV. The V segment lost 5 bases and the J segment 1 base; nucleotides outside the gene matches: 5. The DNA of the CDR3 is TGTGCCAGCAGCCCTAGCGGGGGGCGCCGCACAGATACGCAGTATTTT. Translated: CASSPSGGRRTDTQYF.

This rearrangement joins TRBV28 to TRBJ1-4, with 10 bases fitting TRBD1. Germline V gene sequence: CDR1 MDHEN, CDR2 SYDVKM. The junction had 5 bases not matched to a gene; V was cut back by 8 bases and J by 8 bases. The CDR3 loop spans 13 amino acids. CDR3: CASGTGVREKLFF. CDR3 bases: TGTGCCAGCGGGACAGGGGTGAGGGAAAAACTGTTTTTT.

The V and J genes are TRBV11-1 and TRBJ2-7; the match to TRBD1 covers 7 bases. This CDR3 comprises 14 residues. Germline lookup yields CDR1 SGHAT and CDR2 FQDESV (reference sequence). Trimming at V came to 3 bases and at J to 0 bases, leaving 2 bases not matched to a gene. The CDR3 loop reads CASSFDRVSYEQYF. As DNA, the CDR3 is TGTGCCAGCAGCTTTGACAGGGTCTCCTACGAGCAGTACTTC.

The chain links TRBV2 to TRBJ1-2; D possibly corresponds to TRBD1 (5 bases). Germline-derived CDR1 and CDR2 are SNHLY and FYNNEI. The CDR3 has 13 residues. The V gene lost 11 bases and the J gene lost 6 bases, with 19 bases spanning the gap. This chain's CDR3 is CAPRGGGIDGYTF. The CDR3 DNA reads as TGTGCCCCCCGGGGTGGGGGGATCGATGGCTACACCTTC.

The chain couples TRBV7-2 to TRBJ2-1, with D maybe TRBD2 (7 bases). The length of the CDR3 is 15 residues. Germline V CDR1 and CDR2: SGHTA, FQGNSA. V lost 5 bases to trimming and J lost 5 bases, with 16 bases between them. The CDR3 sequence: CASSGIGGRNNEQFF. CDR3 bases: TGTGCCAGCAGCGGTATCGGGGGGCGCAACAATGAGCAGTTCTTC.

The chain uses TRBV7-9 and TRBJ2-5; a weak D match, TRBD2 (6 bases). Germline V gene data show CDR1 as SEHNR and CDR2 as FQNEAQ (reference sequence). V shed 6 bases and J shed 5 bases, with 10 bases lying between them. The CDR3 is 12 amino acids. The CDR3 nucleotides read TGTGCCAGCAGTAGGGACTCGGAGACCCAGTACTTC. Encoded protein: CASSRDSETQYF.

The rearrangement joins TRBV4-3 to TRBJ2-1; D gene uncertain. Germline V gene data show CDR1 as LGHNA and CDR2 as YSLEER. The V gene lost 3 bases and the J gene lost 2 bases, with 11 bases spanning the gap. CDR3 length: 15 residues. The CDR3 region is CASSHTLITYNEQFF. The DNA of the CDR3 is TGCGCCAGCAGCCATACCTTAATCACCTACAATGAGCAGTTCTTC.

The rearrangement uses TRBV6-1 and TRBJ1-5; TRBD1 agrees at 8 bases. The CDR3 runs 14 residues. Germline trimming cut 1 base from V and 6 bases from J; bases unmatched to any gene: 2. The germline CDR1 and CDR2 sequences are MNHNS and SASEGT. CDR3 in amino acids: CASSEGTGSQPQHF. The DNA of the CDR3 is TGTGCCAGCAGTGAAGGGACAGGGTCTCAGCCCCAGCATTTT.

The genes are TRBV5-1 and TRBJ2-3, with 7 bases that match TRBD1. The junction had 2 bases not matched to a gene; V was cut back by 0 bases and J by 4 bases. The V gene's germline CDR1 is SGHRS and CDR2 YFSETQ. The CDR3 extends over 14 amino acids. The CDR3 DNA reads as TGCGCCAGCAGCTTGGACAGGGGTGCAGATACGCAGTATTTT. Amino acids: CASSLDRGADTQYF.

The V gene is TRBV5-4, the J gene TRBJ2-1; D is perhaps TRBD2 (6 bases). CDR3 length equals 15 residues. V lost 4 bases and J 5 bases, leaving 16 bases between the germline ends. CDR1 is SGHNT, CDR2 YYREEE, per germline (reference sequence). CDR3 sequence reads: CASSPGQRRDNEQFF. Here the CDR3 DNA reads TGTGCCAGCAGCCCCGGGCAGCGGAGGGACAATGAGCAGTTCTTC.

This clone was found a few times. The J gene is TRBJ2-1, the V gene TRBV5-5; D not resolved. Germline V CDR1 and CDR2: SGHKS, YYEKEE (reference sequence). This CDR3 is 13 amino acids long. The V end lost 1 base, the J end lost 6 bases, and 8 bases lay between the germline ends. For the CDR3, the DNA is TGTGCCAGCAGCTTGTTTGCGGCCAATGAGCAGTTCTTC. Encoded protein: CASSLFAANEQFF.

V gene TRBV4-3 combines with J gene TRBJ2-4; D gene ambiguous. The ends were cut back, 1 base at V and 6 bases at J, with 13 bases in the middle. This CDR3 is built from 15 residues. In germline, CDR1 is LGHNA, CDR2 YSLEER. The CDR3 sequence is CASSQGTGDGNIQYF. CDR3 bases: TGCGCCAGCAGCCAAGGAACTGGGGATGGAAACATTCAGTACTTC.

In nucleotides, the CDR3 is TGCGCCAGCAGTCCAGCTCTCAATCAGCCCCAGCATTTT. Translated, it gives CASSPALNQPQHF. The chain uses TRBV4-1 and TRBJ1-5; D is unclear. Trimming removed 6 bases from V and 3 bases from J, with 9 bases in between. The CDR3 has 13 residues. Germline V gene lookup returns CDR1 MGHRA and CDR2 YSYEKL.

There are a few counts of this clone. The chain joins TRBV6-5 to TRBJ2-5; 9 positions agree with TRBD1. The ends lost 5 bases at V and 3 bases at J; junction bases unmatched: 4. CDR1 MNHEY and CDR2 SVGAGI come from the germline V gene. This CDR3 has 14 residues. CDR3 nucleotides: TGTGCCAGCAGTAGACAGGGGGATGAAGAGACCCAGTACTTC. As protein: CASSRQGDEETQYF.

The chain joins TRBV2 to TRBJ1-4, with a tentative D call TRBD1 (5 bases). Germline V gives CDR1 SNHLY, CDR2 FYNNEI. The CDR3 consists of 12 residues. The germline V and J ends were trimmed by 6 bases and 12 bases, with 14 bases remaining between them. The CDR3: CASRPGPGELFF. In DNA, the CDR3 is TGTGCCAGCAGGCCAGGGCCGGGGGAACTGTTTTTT.

The gene calls are TRBV7-9 and TRBJ2-3, with 7 bases identical to TRBD1. V dropped 2 bases and J dropped 5; count of bases not matched to a gene: 4. Per the germline V gene, CDR1 is SEHNR and CDR2 is FQNEAQ (reference sequence). The CDR3 extends over 14 amino acids. The CDR3 protein is CASSLQGGGDTQYF. The CDR3 DNA is TGTGCCAGCAGCTTACAAGGGGGCGGAGATACGCAGTATTTT.